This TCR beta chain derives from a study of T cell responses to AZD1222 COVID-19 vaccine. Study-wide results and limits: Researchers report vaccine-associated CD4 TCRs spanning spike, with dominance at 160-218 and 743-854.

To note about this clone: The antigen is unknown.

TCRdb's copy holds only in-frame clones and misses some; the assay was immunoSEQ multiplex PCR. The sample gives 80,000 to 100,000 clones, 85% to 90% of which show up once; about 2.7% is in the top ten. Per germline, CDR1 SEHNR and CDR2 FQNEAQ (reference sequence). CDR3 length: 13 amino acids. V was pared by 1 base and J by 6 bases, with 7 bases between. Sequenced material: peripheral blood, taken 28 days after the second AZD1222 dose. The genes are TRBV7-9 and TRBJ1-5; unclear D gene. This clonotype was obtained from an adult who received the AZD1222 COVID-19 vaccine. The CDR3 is CASSLEGGQPQHF. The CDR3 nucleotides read TGTGCCAGCAGCTTAGAAGGAGGTCAGCCCCAGCATTTT.